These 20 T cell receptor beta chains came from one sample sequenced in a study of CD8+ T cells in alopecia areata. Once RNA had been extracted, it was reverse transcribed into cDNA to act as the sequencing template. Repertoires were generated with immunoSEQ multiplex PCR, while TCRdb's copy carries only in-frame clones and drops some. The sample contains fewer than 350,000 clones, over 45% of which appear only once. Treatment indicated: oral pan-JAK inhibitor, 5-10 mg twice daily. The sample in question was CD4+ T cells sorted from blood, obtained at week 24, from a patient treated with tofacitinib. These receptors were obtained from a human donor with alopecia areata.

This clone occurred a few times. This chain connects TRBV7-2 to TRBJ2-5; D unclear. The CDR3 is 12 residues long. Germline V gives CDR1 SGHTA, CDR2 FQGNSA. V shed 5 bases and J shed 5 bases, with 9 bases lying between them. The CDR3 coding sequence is TGTGCCAGCAGCGGGTTTACGGAGACCCAGTACTTC. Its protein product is CASSGFTETQYF. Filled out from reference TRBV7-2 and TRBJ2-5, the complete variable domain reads GAGVSQSPSNKVTEKGKDVELRCDPISGHTALYWYRQSLGQGLEFLIYFQGNSAPDKSGLPSDRFSAERTGGSVSTLTIQRTQQEDSAVYLCASSGFTETQYFGPGTRLLVL.

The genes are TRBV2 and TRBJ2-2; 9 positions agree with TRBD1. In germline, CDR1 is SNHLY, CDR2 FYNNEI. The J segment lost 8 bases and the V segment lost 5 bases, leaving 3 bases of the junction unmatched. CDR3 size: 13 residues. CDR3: CASSRDRAGELFF. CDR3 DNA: TGTGCCAGCAGTCGGGACAGGGCTGGGGAGCTGTTTTTT. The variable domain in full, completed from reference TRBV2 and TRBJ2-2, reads EPEVTQTPSHQVTQMGQEVILRCVPISNHLYFYWYRQILGQKVEFLVSFYNNEISEKSEIFDDQFSVERPDGSNFTLKIRSTKLEDSAMYFCASSRDRAGELFFGEGSRLTVL.

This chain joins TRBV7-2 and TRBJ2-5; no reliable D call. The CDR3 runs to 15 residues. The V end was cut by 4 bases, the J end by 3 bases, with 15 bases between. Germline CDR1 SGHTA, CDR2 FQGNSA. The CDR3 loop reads CASSSSWGGEETQYF. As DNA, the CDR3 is TGTGCCAGCAGCTCCTCTTGGGGTGGTGAAGAGACCCAGTACTTC.

This CDR3 is CASCEQGNTEAFF. CDR3 bases: TGTGCCAGTTGTGAACAGGGGAACACTGAAGCTTTCTTT. This rearrangement joins TRBV19 to TRBJ1-1, with a tentative D call TRBD1 (6 bases). V was clipped by 8 bases and J by 1 base, with 11 bases between them. The CDR3 is 13 residues long. The germline CDR1 and CDR2 sequences are LNHDA and SQIVND (reference sequence).

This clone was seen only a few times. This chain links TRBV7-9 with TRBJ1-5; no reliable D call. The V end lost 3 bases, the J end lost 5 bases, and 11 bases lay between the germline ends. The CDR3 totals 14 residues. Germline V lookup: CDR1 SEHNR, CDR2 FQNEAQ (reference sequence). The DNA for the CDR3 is TGTGCCAGCAGCTTCCACGGCGGGGATCAGCCCCAGCATTTT. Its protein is CASSFHGGDQPQHF.

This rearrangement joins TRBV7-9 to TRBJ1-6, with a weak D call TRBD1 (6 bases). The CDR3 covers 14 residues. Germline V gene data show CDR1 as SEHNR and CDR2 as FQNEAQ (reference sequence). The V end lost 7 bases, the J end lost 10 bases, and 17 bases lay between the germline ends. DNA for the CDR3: TGTGCCAGCACCGAGGCCACAGGGTCCTCACCCCTCCACTTT. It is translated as CASTEATGSSPLHF.

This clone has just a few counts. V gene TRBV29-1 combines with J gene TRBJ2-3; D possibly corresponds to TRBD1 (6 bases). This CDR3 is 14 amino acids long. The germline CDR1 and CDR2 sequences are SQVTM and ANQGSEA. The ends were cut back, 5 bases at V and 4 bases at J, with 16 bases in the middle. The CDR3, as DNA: TGCAGCGTTCTCGGTCTCAGGGGACCAGATACGCAGTATTTT. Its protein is CSVLGLRGPDTQYF.

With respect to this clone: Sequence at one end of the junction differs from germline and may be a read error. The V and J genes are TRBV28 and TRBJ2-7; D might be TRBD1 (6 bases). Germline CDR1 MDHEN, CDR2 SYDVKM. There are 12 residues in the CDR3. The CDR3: CASRTGAYGQYF. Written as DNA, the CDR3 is TGTGCCAGCAGGACAGGAGCCTACGGGCAGTACTTC.

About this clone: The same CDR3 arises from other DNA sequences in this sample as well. CDR3 loop: CAWSAGNTEAFF. The CDR3 nucleotides read TGTGCCTGGAGTGCCGGGAACACTGAAGCTTTCTTT. V gene TRBV30 combines with J gene TRBJ1-1; no clear D. V was clipped by 1 base and J by 1 base, with 4 bases between them. This CDR3 region has 12 residues. The germline CDR1 and CDR2 sequences are GTSNPN and SVGIG (reference sequence).

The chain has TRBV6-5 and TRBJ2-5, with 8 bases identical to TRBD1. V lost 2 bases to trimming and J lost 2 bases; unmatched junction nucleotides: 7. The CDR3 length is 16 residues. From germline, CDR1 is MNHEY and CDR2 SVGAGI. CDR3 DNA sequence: TGTGCCAGCAGTTACGGTCGGGGACAGGCACAAGAGACCCAGTACTTC. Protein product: CASSYGRGQAQETQYF.

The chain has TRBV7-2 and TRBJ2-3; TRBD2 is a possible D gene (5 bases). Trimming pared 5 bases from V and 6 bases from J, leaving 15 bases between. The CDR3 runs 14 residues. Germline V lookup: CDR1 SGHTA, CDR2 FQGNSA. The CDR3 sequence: CASSLIGGPDTQYF. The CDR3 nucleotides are TGTGCCAGCAGCCTTATTGGCGGGCCCGATACGCAGTATTTT.

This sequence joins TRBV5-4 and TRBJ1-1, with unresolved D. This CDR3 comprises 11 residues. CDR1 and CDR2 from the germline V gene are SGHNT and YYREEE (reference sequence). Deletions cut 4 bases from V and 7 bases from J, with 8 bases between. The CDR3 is CASSDQIEAFF. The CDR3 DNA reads TGTGCCAGCAGCGACCAGATTGAAGCTTTCTTT. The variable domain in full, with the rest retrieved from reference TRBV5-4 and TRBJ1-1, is ETGVTQSPTHLIKTRGQQVTLRCSSQSGHNTVSWYQQALGQGPQFIFQYYREEENGRGNFPPRFSGLQFPNYSSELNVNALELDDSALYLCASSDQIEAFFGQGTRLTVV.

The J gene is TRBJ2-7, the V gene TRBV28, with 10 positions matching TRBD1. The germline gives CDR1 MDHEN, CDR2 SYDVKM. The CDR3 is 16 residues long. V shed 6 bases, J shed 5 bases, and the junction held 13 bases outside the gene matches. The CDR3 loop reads CASSAPGQGDRDEQYF. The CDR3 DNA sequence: TGTGCCAGCAGCGCACCCGGACAGGGGGATCGGGACGAGCAGTACTTC.

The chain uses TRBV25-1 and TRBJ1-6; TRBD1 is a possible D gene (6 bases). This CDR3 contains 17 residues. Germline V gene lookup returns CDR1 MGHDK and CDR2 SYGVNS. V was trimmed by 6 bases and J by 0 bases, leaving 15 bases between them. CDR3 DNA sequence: TGTGCCAGCAGGTCCAGGGGTTTGGTCTCCTATAATTCACCCCTCCACTTT. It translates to CASRSRGLVSYNSPLHF.

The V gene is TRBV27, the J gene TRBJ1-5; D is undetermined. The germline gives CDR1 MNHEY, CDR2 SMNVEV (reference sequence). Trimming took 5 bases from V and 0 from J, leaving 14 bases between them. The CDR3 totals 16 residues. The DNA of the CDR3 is TGTGCCAGCAGTGGGGATCCCAGATATAGCAATCAGCCCCAGCATTTT. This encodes CASSGDPRYSNQPQHF.

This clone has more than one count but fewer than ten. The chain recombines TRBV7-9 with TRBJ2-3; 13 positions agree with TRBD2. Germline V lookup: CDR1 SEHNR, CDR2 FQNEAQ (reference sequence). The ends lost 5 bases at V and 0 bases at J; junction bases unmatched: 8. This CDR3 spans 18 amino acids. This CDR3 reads CASSMGLAGTPSTDTQYF. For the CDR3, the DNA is TGTGCCAGCAGCATGGGACTAGCGGGGACACCTAGCACAGATACGCAGTATTTT.

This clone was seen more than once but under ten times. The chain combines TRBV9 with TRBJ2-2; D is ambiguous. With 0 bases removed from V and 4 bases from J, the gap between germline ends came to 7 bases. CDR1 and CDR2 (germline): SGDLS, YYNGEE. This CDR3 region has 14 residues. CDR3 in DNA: TGTGCCAGCAGCGTAGTCCCGCTCACCGGGGAGCTGTTTTTT. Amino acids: CASSVVPLTGELFF.

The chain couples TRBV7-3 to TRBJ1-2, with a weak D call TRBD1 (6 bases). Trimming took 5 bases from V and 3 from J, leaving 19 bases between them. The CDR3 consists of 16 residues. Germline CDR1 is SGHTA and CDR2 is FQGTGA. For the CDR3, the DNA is TGTGCCAGCAGCGCGTCGGCTTTTGGGACATACTATGGCTACACCTTC. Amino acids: CASSASAFGTYYGYTF.

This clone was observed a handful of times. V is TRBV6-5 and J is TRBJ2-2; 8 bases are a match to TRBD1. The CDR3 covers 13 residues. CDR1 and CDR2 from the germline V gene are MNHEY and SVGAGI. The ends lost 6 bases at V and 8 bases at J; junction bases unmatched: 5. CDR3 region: CASRAQGAGELFF. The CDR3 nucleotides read TGTGCCAGCAGAGCTCAGGGGGCAGGGGAGCTGTTTTTT.

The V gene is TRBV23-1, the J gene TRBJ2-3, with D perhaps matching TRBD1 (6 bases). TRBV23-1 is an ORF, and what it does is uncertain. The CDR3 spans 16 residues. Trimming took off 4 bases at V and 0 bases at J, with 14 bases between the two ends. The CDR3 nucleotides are TGCGCCAGCAGTCGAGACGCCCAGGGGAGCACAGATACGCAGTATTTT. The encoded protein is CASSRDAQGSTDTQYF.